This TCR beta chain is from a study of T cell responses to AZD1222 COVID-19 vaccine (dated by TCRdb to the early 2020s). Context from the whole study: A total of 230 to 250 trial participants underwent TCR sequencing, of whom under 220 had received two doses of AZD1222 and 26 had received two doses of the MenACWY control vaccine. Enrollment into the trials was organized by age into subgroups of 18-55, 56-69 and 70-plus years, and those subgroups contained about 150, 27 and 61 TCR-sequenced participants, respectively.

The paper as a whole reports these results and caveats: A significant rise in spike-specific TCR breadth and depth was observed after two AZD1222 doses relative to day 0 and relative to MenACWY recipients. The 56-69-year group was small, and its depth increase did not reach significance, likely because of low power. Nearly half of unique spike-specific TCRs reportedly recognized epitopes outside regions mutated in the B.1.351 and B.1.1.7 variants. Participants were mostly white British, with more females than males. The authors suggested clonal diversity may have been underestimated. Vaccine-associated CD4 TCRs spanned the whole spike protein, with dominant responses in regions 160-218 and 743-854. Conclusions about previously exposed vaccinees were limited because only a handful of AZD1222 recipients were SARS-CoV-2 seropositive at baseline. Because no day 14 peak-response samples were available, repertoires were characterized only after the peak T cell response.

Concerning this clone: Its antigen specificity is not known. It has no much larger one-base neighbor in the sample; base qualities were not kept.

The CDR3 regions of human TCRbeta chains were analyzed by immunosequencing. As for the original processing: Repertoire TCRs were checked for matches against a reference library of SARS-CoV-2-specific TCRs that had been generated using the MIRA antigen-specificity platform. Breadth was defined as the fraction of unique TCRs that were SARS-CoV-2-associated. Depth was defined as the fraction of total T cells that were SARS-CoV-2-associated. Using the MIRA data, each spike-specific TCR was assigned both to the spike region to which the TCR was reactive and to a CD4 or CD8 class. Log10-transformed breadth and depth values were compared by one-way ANOVA with Sidak's multiple comparisons tests. As stored in TCRdb, this immuneACCESS dataset retains in-frame rearrangements with V and J assigned. A fraction of the clones does not appear; measured against another copy, unresolved V genes explain less than half of the discrepancy, and the remainder lacks a known reason. The V and J calls and the clone size are those of that table, but D and trimming were determined from the DNA. The sample yields 130,000 or so clones; around 88% were counted once. Over 8.5% of the sample is in the top ten clones.

In light of the paper, this sample's time point label describes: baseline before first vaccination. The treatment or condition label on this specimen signifies: meningococcal conjugate vaccine given as trial control. Vaccinee samples came from UK trials COV001 and COV002, including a single-blind randomized controlled phase 2/3 trial of AZD1222 (ChAdOx1 nCoV-19) in healthy adults. For TCRbeta chain sequencing, PBMC samples were collected from trial participants at day 0 and at day 28 after the second dose. Via the germline V gene, CDR1 is MNHEY and CDR2 SVGAGI. Deletion took 5 bases off V and 8 bases off J, with a span of 15 bases between the germline ends. CDR3 length: 13 amino acids, cysteine to phenylalanine. Solely the CDR3 DNA is kept, with 39 bases framed from the first base.

Sequences were derived from peripheral blood, sampled on day 0 of MenACWY control vaccination. This chain is built from TRBV6-5 and TRBJ1-1, with the identity of the D gene unclear. The TCR originated in an adult in good health. The nucleotides are TGTGCCAGCAGTCCTCGGATACACGGCGAAGCTTTCTTT. This yields the protein CASSPRIHGEAFF.